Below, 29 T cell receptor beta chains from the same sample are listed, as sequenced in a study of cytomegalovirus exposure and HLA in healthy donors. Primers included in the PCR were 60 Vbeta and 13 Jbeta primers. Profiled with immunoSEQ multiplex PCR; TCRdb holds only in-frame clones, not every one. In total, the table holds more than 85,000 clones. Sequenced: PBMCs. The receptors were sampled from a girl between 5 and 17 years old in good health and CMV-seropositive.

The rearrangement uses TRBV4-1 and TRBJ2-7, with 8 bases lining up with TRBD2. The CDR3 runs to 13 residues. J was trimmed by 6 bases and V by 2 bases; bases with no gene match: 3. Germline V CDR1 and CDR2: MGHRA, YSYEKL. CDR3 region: CASSQLAGLEQYF. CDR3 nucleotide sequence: TGCGCCAGCAGCCAACTAGCGGGCCTCGAGCAGTACTTC.

The CDR3 region is CSVWGGENYGYTF. In nucleotides, the CDR3 is TGCAGCGTCTGGGGGGGAGAGAACTATGGCTACACCTTC. The genes are TRBV29-1 and TRBJ1-2; D is possibly TRBD1 (5 bases). V was shortened by 6 bases and J by 2 bases, with 13 bases between the two germline ends. This CDR3 has 13 residues. Germline V lookup: CDR1 SQVTM, CDR2 ANQGSEA.

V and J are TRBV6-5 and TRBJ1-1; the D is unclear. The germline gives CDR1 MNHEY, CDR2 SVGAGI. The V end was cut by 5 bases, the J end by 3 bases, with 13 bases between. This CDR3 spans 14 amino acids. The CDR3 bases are TGTGCCAGCAGTCGTAACATACCCCACACTGAAGCTTTCTTT. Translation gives CASSRNIPHTEAFF.

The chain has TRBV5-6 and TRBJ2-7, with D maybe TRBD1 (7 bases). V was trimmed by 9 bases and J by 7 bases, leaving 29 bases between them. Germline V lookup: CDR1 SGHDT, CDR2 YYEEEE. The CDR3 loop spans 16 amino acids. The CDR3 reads CATTRGVGPLAGEQYV. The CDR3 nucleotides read TGTGCCACCACCAGGGGGGTTGGCCCCCTCGCGGGTGAGCAGTACGTC.

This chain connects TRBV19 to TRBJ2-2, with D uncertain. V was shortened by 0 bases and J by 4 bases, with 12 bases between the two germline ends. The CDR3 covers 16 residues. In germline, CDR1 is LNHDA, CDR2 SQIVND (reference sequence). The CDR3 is CASSIDRGSSTGELFF. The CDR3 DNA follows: TGTGCCAGTAGTATAGACCGAGGCAGCAGCACCGGGGAGCTGTTTTTT.

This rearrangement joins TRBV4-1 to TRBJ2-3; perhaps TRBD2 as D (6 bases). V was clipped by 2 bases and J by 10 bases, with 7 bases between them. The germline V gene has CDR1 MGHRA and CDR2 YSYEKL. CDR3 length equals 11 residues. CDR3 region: CASSQSGSQYF. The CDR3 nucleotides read TGCGCCAGCAGCCAAAGCGGGTCGCAGTATTTT.

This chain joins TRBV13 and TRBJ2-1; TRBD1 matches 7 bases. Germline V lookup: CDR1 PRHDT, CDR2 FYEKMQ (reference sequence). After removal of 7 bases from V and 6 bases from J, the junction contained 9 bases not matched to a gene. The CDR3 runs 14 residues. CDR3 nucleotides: TGTGCCAGCACCAAGGAAAGGGGGCTCAATGAGCAGTTCTTC. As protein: CASTKERGLNEQFF.

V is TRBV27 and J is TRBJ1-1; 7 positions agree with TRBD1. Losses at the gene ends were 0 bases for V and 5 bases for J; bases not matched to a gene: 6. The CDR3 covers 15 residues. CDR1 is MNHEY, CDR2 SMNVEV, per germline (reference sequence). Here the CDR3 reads CASSLSRTGSTEAFF. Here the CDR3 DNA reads TGTGCCAGCAGTTTATCCAGGACAGGTTCGACTGAAGCTTTCTTT.

The CDR3 region has the DNA TGTGCCAGCAGCTTCGGCAGGAATGGCTACACCTTC. It yields the protein CASSFGRNGYTF. V gene TRBV7-9 combines with J gene TRBJ1-2; D is uncertain. Trimming cost V 3 bases and J 6 bases, with 8 bases left between them. This CDR3 is built from 12 residues. The V gene's germline CDR1 is SEHNR and CDR2 FQNEAQ (reference sequence).

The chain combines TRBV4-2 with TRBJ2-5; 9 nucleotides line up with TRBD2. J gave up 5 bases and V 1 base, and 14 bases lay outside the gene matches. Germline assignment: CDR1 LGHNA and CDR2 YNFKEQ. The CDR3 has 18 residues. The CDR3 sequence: CASSQGGGGADFGETQYF. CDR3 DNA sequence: TGTGCCAGCAGCCAAGGCGGCGGGGGGGCCGACTTTGGGGAGACCCAGTACTTC.

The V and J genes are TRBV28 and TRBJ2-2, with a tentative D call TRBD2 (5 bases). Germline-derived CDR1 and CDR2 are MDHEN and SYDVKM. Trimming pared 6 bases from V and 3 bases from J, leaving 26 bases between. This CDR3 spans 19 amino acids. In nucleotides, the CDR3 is TGTGCCAGCAGCCCACGAATCATCCGGGAAACGGCGTACACCGGGGAGCTGTTTTTT. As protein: CASSPRIIRETAYTGELFF.

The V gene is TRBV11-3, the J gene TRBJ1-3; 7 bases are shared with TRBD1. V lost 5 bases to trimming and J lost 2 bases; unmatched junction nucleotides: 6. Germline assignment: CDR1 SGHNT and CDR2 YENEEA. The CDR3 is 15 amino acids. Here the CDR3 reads CASSARQGAGNTIYF. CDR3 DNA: TGTGCCAGCAGCGCGAGACAGGGCGCTGGAAACACCATATATTTT. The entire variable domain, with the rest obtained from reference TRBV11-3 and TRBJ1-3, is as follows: EAGVVQSPRYKIIEKKQPVAFWCNPISGHNTLYWYLQNLGQGPELLIRYENEEAVDDSQLPKDRFSAERLKGVDSTLKIQPAELGDSAVYLCASSARQGAGNTIYFGEGSWLTVV.

CDR3 protein: CASSYGWEEAFF. The DNA for the CDR3 is TGTGCCAGCAGTTATGGATGGGAGGAGGCTTTCTTT. This chain connects TRBV6-6 to TRBJ1-1; D is undetermined. V shed 3 bases and J shed 11 bases, with 13 bases lying between them. This CDR3 spans 12 amino acids. Germline V CDR1 and CDR2: MNHNY, SVGAGI (reference sequence).

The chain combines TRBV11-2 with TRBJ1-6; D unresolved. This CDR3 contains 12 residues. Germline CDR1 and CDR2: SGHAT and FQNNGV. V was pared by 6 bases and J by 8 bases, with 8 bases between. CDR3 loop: CASSPSDSPLHF. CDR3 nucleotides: TGTGCCAGCAGTCCGTCCGATTCACCCCTCCACTTT.

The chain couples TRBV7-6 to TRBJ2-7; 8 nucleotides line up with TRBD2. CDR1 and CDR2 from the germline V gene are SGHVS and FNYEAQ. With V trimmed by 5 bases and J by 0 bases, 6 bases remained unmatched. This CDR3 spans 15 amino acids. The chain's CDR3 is CASSRSGGYSYEQYV. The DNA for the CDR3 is TGTGCCAGCAGCAGAAGCGGGGGCTACTCCTACGAGCAGTACGTC.

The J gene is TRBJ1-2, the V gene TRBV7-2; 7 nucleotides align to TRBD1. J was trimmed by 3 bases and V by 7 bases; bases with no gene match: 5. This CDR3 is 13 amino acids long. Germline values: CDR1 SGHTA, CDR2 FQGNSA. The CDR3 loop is CASTYDRDYGYTF. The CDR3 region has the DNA TGTGCCAGCACCTACGACAGGGACTATGGCTACACCTTC.

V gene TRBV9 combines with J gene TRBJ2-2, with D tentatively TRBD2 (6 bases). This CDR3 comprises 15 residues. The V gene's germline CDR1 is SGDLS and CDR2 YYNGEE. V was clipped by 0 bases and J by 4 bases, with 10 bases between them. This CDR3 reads CASSVERGSTGELFF. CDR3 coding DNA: TGTGCCAGCAGCGTAGAACGGGGGAGCACCGGGGAGCTGTTTTTT.

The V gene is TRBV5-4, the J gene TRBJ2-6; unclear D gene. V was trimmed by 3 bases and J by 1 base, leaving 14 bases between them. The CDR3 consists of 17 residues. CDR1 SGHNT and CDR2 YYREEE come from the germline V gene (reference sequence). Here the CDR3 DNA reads TGTGCCAGCAGCTCCCCCCTCGAGAGTTCTGGGGCCAACGTCCTGACTTTC. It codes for CASSSPLESSGANVLTF. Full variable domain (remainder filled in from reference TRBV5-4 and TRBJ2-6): ETGVTQSPTHLIKTRGQQVTLRCSSQSGHNTVSWYQQALGQGPQFIFQYYREEENGRGNFPPRFSGLQFPNYSSELNVNALELDDSALYLCASSSPLESSGANVLTFGAGSRLTVL.

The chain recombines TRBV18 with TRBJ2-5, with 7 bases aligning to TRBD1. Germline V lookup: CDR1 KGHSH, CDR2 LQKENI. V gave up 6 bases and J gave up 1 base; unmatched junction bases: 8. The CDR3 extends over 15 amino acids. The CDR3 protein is CASSRTGAIQETQYF. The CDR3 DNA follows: TGTGCCAGCTCGAGAACAGGGGCCATCCAAGAGACCCAGTACTTC. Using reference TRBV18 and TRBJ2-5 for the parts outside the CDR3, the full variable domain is NAGVMQNPRHLVRRRGQEARLRCSPMKGHSHVYWYRQLPEEGLKFMVYLQKENIIDESGMPKERFSAEFPKEGPSILRIQQVVRGDSAAYFCASSRTGAIQETQYFGPGTRLLVL.

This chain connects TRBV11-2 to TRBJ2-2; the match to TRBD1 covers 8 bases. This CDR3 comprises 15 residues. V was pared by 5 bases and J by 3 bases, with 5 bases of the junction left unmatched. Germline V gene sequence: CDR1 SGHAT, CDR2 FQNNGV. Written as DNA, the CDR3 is TGTGCCAGCAGCCGGGACAGGTTAGACACCGGGGAGCTGTTTTTT. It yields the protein CASSRDRLDTGELFF. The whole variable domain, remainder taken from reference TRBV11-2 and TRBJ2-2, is EAGVAQSPRYKIIEKRQSVAFWCNPISGHATLYWYQQILGQGPKLLIQFQNNGVVDDSQLPKDRFSAERLKGVDSTLKIQPAKLEDSAVYLCASSRDRLDTGELFFGEGSRLTVL.

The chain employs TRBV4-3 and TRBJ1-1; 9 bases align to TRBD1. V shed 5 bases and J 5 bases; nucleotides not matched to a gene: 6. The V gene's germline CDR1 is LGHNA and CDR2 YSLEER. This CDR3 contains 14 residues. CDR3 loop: CASSYRTGETEAFF. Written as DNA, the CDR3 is TGCGCCAGCAGCTATAGGACAGGGGAAACTGAAGCTTTCTTT.

The chain's CDR3 is CASSLARWGVNSPLHF. CDR3 bases: TGTGCCAGCAGTCTGGCGCGGTGGGGAGTAAATTCACCCCTCCACTTT. The chain joins TRBV28 to TRBJ1-6; no clear D gene. The CDR3 totals 16 residues. Germline CDR1 MDHEN, CDR2 SYDVKM. The ends were cut back, 5 bases at V and 7 bases at J, with 18 bases in the middle.

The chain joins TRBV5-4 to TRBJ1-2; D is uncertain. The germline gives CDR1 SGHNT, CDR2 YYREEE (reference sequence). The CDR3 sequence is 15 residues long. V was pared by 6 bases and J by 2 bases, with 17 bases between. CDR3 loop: CASTLDSGLNYGYTF. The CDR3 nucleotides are TGTGCCAGCACCCTTGACTCCGGCCTCAACTATGGCTACACCTTC. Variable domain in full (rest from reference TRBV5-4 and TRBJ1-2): ETGVTQSPTHLIKTRGQQVTLRCSSQSGHNTVSWYQQALGQGPQFIFQYYREEENGRGNFPPRFSGLQFPNYSSELNVNALELDDSALYLCASTLDSGLNYGYTFGSGTRLTVV.

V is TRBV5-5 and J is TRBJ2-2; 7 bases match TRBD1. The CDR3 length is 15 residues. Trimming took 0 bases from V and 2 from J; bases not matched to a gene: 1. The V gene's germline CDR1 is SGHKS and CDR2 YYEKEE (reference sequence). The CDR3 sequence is CASSLAGGNTGELFF. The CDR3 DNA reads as TGTGCCAGCAGCTTGGCAGGGGGAAACACCGGGGAGCTGTTTTTT.

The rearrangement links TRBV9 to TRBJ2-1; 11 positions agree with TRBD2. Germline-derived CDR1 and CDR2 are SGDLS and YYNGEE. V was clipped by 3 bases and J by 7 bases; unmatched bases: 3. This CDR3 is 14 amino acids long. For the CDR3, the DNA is TGTGCCAGCAGCGCGGGACTAGCGGATAATGAGCAGTTCTTC. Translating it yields CASSAGLADNEQFF.

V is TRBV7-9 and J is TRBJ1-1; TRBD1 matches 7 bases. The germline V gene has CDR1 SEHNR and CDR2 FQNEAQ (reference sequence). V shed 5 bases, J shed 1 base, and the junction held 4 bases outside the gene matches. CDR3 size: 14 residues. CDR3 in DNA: TGTGCCAGCAGCCCGAGGGGGCCGAACACTGAAGCTTTCTTT. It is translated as CASSPRGPNTEAFF.

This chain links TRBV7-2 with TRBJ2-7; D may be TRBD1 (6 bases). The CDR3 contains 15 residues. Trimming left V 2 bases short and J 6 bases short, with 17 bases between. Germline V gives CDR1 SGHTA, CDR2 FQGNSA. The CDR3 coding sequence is TGTGCCAGCAGCTTACAGGGGCCAGGAACCGGCGAGCAGTACTTC. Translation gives CASSLQGPGTGEQYF.

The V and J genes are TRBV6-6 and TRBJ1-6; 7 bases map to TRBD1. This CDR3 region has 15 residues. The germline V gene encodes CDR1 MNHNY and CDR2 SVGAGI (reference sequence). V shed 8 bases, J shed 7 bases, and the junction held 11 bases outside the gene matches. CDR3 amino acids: CASAIAGTVNSPLHF. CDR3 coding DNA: TGTGCCAGCGCAATTGCAGGGACAGTAAATTCACCCCTCCACTTT.

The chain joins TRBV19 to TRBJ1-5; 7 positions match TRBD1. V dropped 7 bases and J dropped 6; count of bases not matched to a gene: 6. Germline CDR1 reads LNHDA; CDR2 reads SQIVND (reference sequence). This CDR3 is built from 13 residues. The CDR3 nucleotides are TGTGCCAGTACGGCAGGGGGTGGTCAGCCCCAGCATTTT. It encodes CASTAGGGQPQHF.